Described below is a single T cell receptor beta chain sequence and its context. Its specificity is unknown. Averaging roughly 120 mL, one heparinised blood draw came from each individual donor. Staining for CD45RO/CCR7/CD25/CD127/CD95/CD27 allowed sorting of CD4+ naive, central memory, regulatory and stem cell-like memory cells. The V gene lost 1 base and the J gene lost 5 bases, with 8 bases spanning the gap. Germline CDR1 reads SGHAT; CDR2 reads FQNNGV. The CDR3 covers 13 residues. The data stem from a study of beta chain features in type 1 diabetes. Study results and caveats: All four CD4+ subsets of Type 1 diabetes patients contained TCRB CDR3s that were moderately but significantly shorter.

Expressed TCRB transcripts were sequenced because the entire RNA isolate underwent reverse transcription. Generated by immunoSEQ multiplex PCR, the TCRdb table keeps only in-frame clones and is missing some. The table includes hundreds of thousands of clones, roughly 8.8% detected once. The TCR sequence derives from a man younger than 45 with type 1 diabetes. Sequencing was carried out using central memory CD4+ T cells from blood. V usage is TRBV11-2 and J usage is TRBJ2-5, with D unresolved. For the CDR3, the DNA is TGTGCCAGCAGCTTAGCCTTCGAGGAGACCCAGTACTTC. Translating gives CASSLAFEETQYF.